This T cell receptor (beta chain) came from a study of naive and memory T cell subsets. The CDR3 spans 17 residues. Germline V gene lookup returns CDR1 PRHDT and CDR2 FYEKMQ (reference sequence). V was pared by 0 bases and J by 1 base, with 8 bases of the junction left unmatched. CMV status came from CD4+ IFNgamma after overnight CMV lysate stimulation. Study-wide results and caveats: RNA-based TCR counts may shift with T cell activation and differentiation. Possibly reflecting memory cells re-expressing CD45RA, a few larger clonotypes occurred in naive repertoires, especially CD8.

Both TRBC1 and TRBC2 were covered by a beta constant-region primer of two equimolar oligonucleotides. Four rounds of PCR amplified the ligated cDNA using nested alpha and beta constant-region primers plus SP2. MiXCR, applied by TCRdb to the UMI-ligation and nested PCR reads, yields one record per CDR3 protein. The sample has about 100,000 distinct CDR3 sequences, roughly 14% seen once. In regard to this clonotype: Its cognate antigen is unknown.

The sequence was collected from a human donor in good health. The chain employs TRBV13 and TRBJ1-1, with 7 bases fitting TRBD1. Source material: naive CD8+ T cells from blood. The CDR3 bases are TGTGCCAGCAGCTTAGGCCCCTCTGGACAGGAGAACACTGAAGCTTTCTTT. As protein: CASSLGPSGQENTEAFF. Complete variable domain (other parts from reference TRBV13 and TRBJ1-1): AAGVIQSPRHLIKEKRETATLKCYPIPRHDTVYWYQQGPGQDPQFLISFYEKMQSDKGSIPDRFSAQQFSDYHSELNMSSLELGDSALYFCASSLGPSGQENTEAFFGQGTRLTVV.